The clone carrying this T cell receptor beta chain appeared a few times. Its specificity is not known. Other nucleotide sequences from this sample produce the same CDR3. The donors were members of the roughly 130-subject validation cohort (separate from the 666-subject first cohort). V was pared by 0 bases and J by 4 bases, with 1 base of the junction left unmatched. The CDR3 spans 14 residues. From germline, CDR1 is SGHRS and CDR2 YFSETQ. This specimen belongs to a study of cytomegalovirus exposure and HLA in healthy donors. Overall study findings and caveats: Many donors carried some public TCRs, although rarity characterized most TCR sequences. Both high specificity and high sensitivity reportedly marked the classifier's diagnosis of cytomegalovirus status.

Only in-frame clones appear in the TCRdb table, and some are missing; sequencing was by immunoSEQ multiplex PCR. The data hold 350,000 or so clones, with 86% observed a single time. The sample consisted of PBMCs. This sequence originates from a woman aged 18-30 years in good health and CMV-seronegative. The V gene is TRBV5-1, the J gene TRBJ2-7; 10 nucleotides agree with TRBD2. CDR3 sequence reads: CASSLASGSYEQYF. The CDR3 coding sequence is TGCGCCAGCAGCTTGGCTAGCGGGAGTTACGAGCAGTACTTC.